This T cell receptor beta chain is drawn from a study of CD8 T cells in Susac syndrome. Germline lookup yields CDR1 ENHRY and CDR2 SYGVKD. This CDR3 is built from 12 residues. Relapsing-remitting disease, either stable or active, was present in the multiple sclerosis controls, who were treatment-naive patients. Concerning this clonotype itself: One junction end disagrees with the germline gene, perhaps due to a read error.

Reverse transcription of roughly 0.5 to 1 ug RNA was carried out with random hexamers. By means of immunoSEQ multiplex PCR, TCR beta CDR3 spanning 54 Vbeta and 13 Jbeta underwent amplification. TCRdb re-analysed the immunoSEQ multiplex PCR reads in MiXCR, keeping a single row per CDR3 protein. The sample records approximately 200,000 distinct CDR3 sequences, about 95% being singletons. The sequencing sample was made of CD4+ T cells from PBMCs. The chain uses TRBV10-3 and TRBJ2-1; unclear D gene. This clonotype was obtained from a human donor with multiple sclerosis. The chain's CDR3 is CAIGDSQVEQFF. DNA of the CDR3: TGTGCCATCGGTGATAGTCAGGTTGAGCAGTTCTTC.